This T cell receptor (beta chain) was captured in a study of T cell responses to AZD1222 COVID-19 vaccine. As regards this clone: As yet, its antigen is unknown.

In germline, CDR1 is SGDLS, CDR2 YYNGEE. This CDR3 is 15 amino acids long. V shed 3 bases and J shed 7 bases, with 16 bases lying between them. Whole-study findings and limits: A mostly white British donor set with more females was recruited, and clonal diversity was possibly underestimated.

The assay was immunoSEQ multiplex PCR, and TCRdb's table has in-frame clones only and misses some. Of around 26,000 clones detected, 88% appear once; the ten largest clones hold roughly 2.5%. Sequencing used peripheral blood, obtained 28 days after the second AZD1222 dose. This TCR was sampled from an adult who received the AZD1222 COVID-19 vaccine. The chain recombines TRBV9 with TRBJ1-4, with a weak D call TRBD1 (5 bases). The CDR3: CASSGRDRVGEKLFF. CDR3 sequence (DNA): TGTGCCAGCAGCGGCCGGGACCGAGTGGGTGAAAAACTGTTTTTT.